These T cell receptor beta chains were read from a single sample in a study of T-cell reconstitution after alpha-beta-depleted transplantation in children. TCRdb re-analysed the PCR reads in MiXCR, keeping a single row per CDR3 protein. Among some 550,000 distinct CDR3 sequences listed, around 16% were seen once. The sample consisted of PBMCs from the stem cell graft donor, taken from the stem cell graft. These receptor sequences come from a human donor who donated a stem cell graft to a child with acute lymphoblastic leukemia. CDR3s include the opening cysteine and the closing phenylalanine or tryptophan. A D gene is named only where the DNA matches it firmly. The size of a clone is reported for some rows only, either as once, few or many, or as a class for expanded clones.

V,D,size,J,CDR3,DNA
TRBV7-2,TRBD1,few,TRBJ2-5,CASSLAWQGEETQYF,TGTGCCAGCAGCTTAGCCTGGCAGGGGGAAGAGACCCAGTACTTC
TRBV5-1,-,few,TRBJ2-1,CASSLALNPKDEQFF,TGCGCCAGCAGCTTGGCCCTAAACCCGAAAGATGAGCAGTTCTTC
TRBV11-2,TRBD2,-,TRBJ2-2,CASSLEGLLNTGELFF,TGTGCCAGCAGCTTAGAGGGACTACTGAACACCGGGGAGCTGTTTTTT
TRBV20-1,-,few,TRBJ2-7,CSARVLRFYEQYF,TGCAGTGCTAGAGTCCTACGTTTCTACGAGCAGTACTTC
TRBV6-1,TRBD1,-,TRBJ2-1,CASSEKGSGTAHEQFF,TGTGCCAGCAGTGAAAAGGGATCCGGGACAGCCCATGAGCAGTTCTTC
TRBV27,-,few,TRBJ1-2,CASSLGAGHYGYTF,TGTGCCAGCAGTTTAGGGGCAGGGCACTATGGCTACACCTTC
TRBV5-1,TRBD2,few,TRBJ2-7,CASSWVRFKLAGGREQYF,TGCGCCAGCAGCTGGGTACGTTTTAAGCTAGCGGGAGGACGAGAGCAGTACTTC
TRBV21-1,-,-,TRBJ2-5,CASSKACREETQYF,TGTGCCAGCAGCAAAGCTTGCAGGGAAGAGACCCAGTACTTC
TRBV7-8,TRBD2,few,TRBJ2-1,CASSLEFGRGMREYNEQFF,TGTGCCAGCAGCTTAGAGTTCGGTCGGGGTATGCGGGAGTACAATGAGCAGTTCTTC
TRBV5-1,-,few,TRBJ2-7,CASSPEPLQGSSYEQYF,TGCGCCAGCAGCCCCGAGCCCCTACAGGGCTCCTCCTACGAGCAGTACTTC
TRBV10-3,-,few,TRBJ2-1,CAISAADIYNEQFF,TGTGCCATCAGTGCCGCGGATATCTACAATGAGCAGTTCTTC
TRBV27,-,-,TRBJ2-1,CASGYSINEQFF,TGTGCCAGCGGCTACAGCATCAATGAGCAGTTCTTC
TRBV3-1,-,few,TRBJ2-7,CASSQTAWEQYF,TGTGCCAGCAGCCAAACGGCCTGGGAGCAGTACTTC
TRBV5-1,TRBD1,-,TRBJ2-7,CASSWIRDSSYEQYF,TGCGCCAGCAGCTGGATACGGGACAGTTCCTACGAGCAGTACTTC
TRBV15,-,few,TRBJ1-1,CATSLGQTGNTEAFF,TGTGCCACCAGCTTGGGACAAACGGGCAACACTGAAGCTTTCTTT
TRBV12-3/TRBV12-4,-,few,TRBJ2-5,CASMHSRETQYF,TGTGCCAGCATGCACAGTAGGGAGACCCAGTACTTC
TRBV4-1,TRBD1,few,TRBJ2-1,CASSQDRGTNEQFF,TGCGCCAGCAGCCAAGACAGGGGGACCAATGAGCAGTTCTTC
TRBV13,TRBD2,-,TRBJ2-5,CASSPGRGAIPETQYF,TGTGCCAGCAGCCCCGGGCGGGGGGCGATCCCGGAGACCCAGTACTTC
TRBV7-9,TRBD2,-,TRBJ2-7,CASSLGAGTSGRLTYEQYF,TGTGCCAGCAGCTTAGGAGCCGGGACTAGCGGGAGGTTGACCTACGAGCAGTACTTC
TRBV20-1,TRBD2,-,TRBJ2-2,CSAGIAGADTGELFF,TGCAGTGCTGGAATAGCGGGAGCGGACACCGGGGAGCTGTTTTTT
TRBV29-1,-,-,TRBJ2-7,CSALKGGSHEQYF,TGCAGCGCCCTCAAAGGGGGATCCCACGAGCAGTACTTC
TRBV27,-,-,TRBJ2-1,CASSPLPGPRGNEQFF,TGTGCCAGCAGTCCCCTCCCCGGCCCGCGGGGCAATGAGCAGTTCTTC
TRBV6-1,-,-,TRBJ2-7,CASSEGARVREQYF,TGTGCCAGCAGTGAAGGGGCCAGGGTGCGCGAGCAGTACTTC
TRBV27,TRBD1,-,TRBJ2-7,CASRRTGGSEQYF,TGTGCCAGCAGAAGGACAGGGGGCTCCGAGCAGTACTTC
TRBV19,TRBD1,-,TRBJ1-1,CASSHRGPTEAFF,TGTGCCAGTAGCCACAGGGGGCCCACTGAAGCTTTCTTT
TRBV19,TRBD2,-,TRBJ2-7,CASTRYSAGEGEQYF,TGTGCCAGTACCCGTTACTCTGCGGGAGAGGGCGAGCAGTACTTC
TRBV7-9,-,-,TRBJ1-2,CASSFPMNRGYTF,TGTGCCAGCAGCTTTCCCATGAATCGTGGCTACACCTTC